This is a list of T cell receptor beta chains from one sample in a study of blood T cell repertoires in COVID-19. Repertoires were generated with immunoSEQ multiplex PCR, while TCRdb's copy carries only in-frame clones and drops some. The table shows roughly 140,000 clones, with approximately 79% occurring only once. Material: PBMCs or T cells enriched from blood (not recorded which). The receptors originated from a man over 45 who had recovered from COVID-19. The CDR3 runs from the conserved cysteine through the conserved F or W. D genes are given only for firm matches. Clone size, where shown, is once, few, many, or a class for clones that have expanded.

abundance,v_gene,d_gene,j_gene,CDR3nt,CDR3aa
NA,TRBV6-5,NA,TRBJ1-5,TGTGCCAGCAGAGGACCCGCAGGGCAGCCCCAGCATTTT,CASRGPAGQPQHF
NA,TRBV11-3,TRBD1,TRBJ1-1,TGTGCCAGCAGCTTTGGACAGGGGATGAACACTGAAGCTTTCTTT,CASSFGQGMNTEAFF
NA,TRBV5-4,TRBD2,TRBJ2-1,TGTGCCAGCAGCGGGAGCGGGGGGGCGTACAATGAGCAGTTCTTC,CASSGSGGAYNEQFF
NA,TRBV6-4,NA,TRBJ2-1,TGTGCCAGCAGTGACTCGAGGGCCAGTGAGCAGTTCTTC,CASSDSRASEQFF
NA,TRBV5-1,TRBD1,TRBJ2-2,TGCGCCAGCAGCACCGGACAGGGAACGAACACCGGGGAGCTGTTTTTT,CASSTGQGTNTGELFF
NA,TRBV19,TRBD1,TRBJ2-7,TGTGCCAGTAGTATCCCCGGGACAGGGGGCTACGAGCAGTACTTC,CASSIPGTGGYEQYF
NA,TRBV9,TRBD1,TRBJ1-3,TGTGCCAGCAGCAGATTGACAGGGAACTCTGGAAACACCATATATTTT,CASSRLTGNSGNTIYF
NA,TRBV5-1,NA,TRBJ2-2,TGCGCCAGCAGCTTGGGACAGTTCACCGGGGAGCTGTTTTTT,CASSLGQFTGELFF
NA,TRBV18,NA,TRBJ1-4,TGTGCCAGCTCACCCGACAACCGGCGGGGTAATGAAAAACTGTTTTTT,CASSPDNRRGNEKLFF
NA,TRBV4-2,TRBD2,TRBJ2-7,TGTGCCAGCAGCCAGAGAACCGGGACTAGCTCCCACGAGCAGTACTTC,CASSQRTGTSSHEQYF
once,TRBV11-2,TRBD2,TRBJ2-7,TGTGCCAGCAGCTTAGATGGGAGGGAAGCCTACGAGCAGTACTTC,CASSLDGREAYEQYF
NA,TRBV3-1/TRBV3-2,NA,TRBJ1-3,TGTGCCAGCAGCCGGACGACAGGAGCCTCTGGAAACACCATATATTTT,CASSRTTGASGNTIYF
NA,TRBV5-1,TRBD1,TRBJ2-7,TGCGCCAGCAGCTTGGGAGTGACAGGGGCCTACGAGCAGTACTTC,CASSLGVTGAYEQYF